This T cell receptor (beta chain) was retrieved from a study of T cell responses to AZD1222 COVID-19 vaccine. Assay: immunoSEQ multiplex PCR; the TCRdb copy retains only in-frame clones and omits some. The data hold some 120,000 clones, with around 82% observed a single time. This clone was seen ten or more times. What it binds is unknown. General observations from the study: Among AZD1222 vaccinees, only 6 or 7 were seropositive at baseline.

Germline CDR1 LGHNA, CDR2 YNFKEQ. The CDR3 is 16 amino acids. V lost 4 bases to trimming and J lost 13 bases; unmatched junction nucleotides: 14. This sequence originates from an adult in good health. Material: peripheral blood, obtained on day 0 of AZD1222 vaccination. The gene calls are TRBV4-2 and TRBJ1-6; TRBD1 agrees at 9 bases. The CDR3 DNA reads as TGTGCCAGCAGCCCCACCGGGGACAGGGTTACGGCCCCCCTCCACTTT. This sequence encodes CASSPTGDRVTAPLHF.